Listed below are T cell receptor beta chains from one sample, sequenced in a study of shared clonotypes between healthy human individuals. Method: immunoSEQ multiplex PCR; TCRdb's copy keeps in-frame clones and lacks some. The table has around 2,000,000 clones, approximately 94% seen once. Sequences were obtained from naive CD8+ T cells sorted from blood. The receptors come from a young man in good health. Both conserved end residues are part of each CDR3. Each record gives: clone size, D gene, J gene, V gene, CDR3 DNA, CDR3 protein. A D gene is named only where the DNA matches it firmly. Size values are once, few and many counts, or a class for expanded clones, and some rows have none.

clone size: once; D gene: .; J gene: TRBJ2-7; V gene: TRBV6-1; CDR3 DNA: TGTGCCAGCAGTGAAGCACTAGCTTCCTACGAGCAGTACTTC; CDR3 protein: CASSEALASYEQYF
clone size: once; D gene: .; J gene: TRBJ2-7; V gene: TRBV27; CDR3 DNA: TGTGCCAGCTCTCGAGGCGGTCTCCACGAGCAGTACTTC; CDR3 protein: CASSRGGLHEQYF
clone size: .; D gene: TRBD1; J gene: TRBJ2-7; V gene: TRBV27; CDR3 DNA: TGTGCCAGCGGGTTCGTAGGGACAGGGGACTACGAGCAGTACTTC; CDR3 protein: CASGFVGTGDYEQYF
clone size: .; D gene: .; J gene: TRBJ2-7; V gene: TRBV6-5; CDR3 DNA: TGTGCCAGCAGCCTTCTGGGGGGCTCCTACGAGCAGTACTTC; CDR3 protein: CASSLLGGSYEQYF
clone size: .; D gene: .; J gene: TRBJ1-2; V gene: TRBV11-2; CDR3 DNA: TGTGCCAGCAGCTTAGGACGGACAGACCCCTATGGCTACACCTTC; CDR3 protein: CASSLGRTDPYGYTF
clone size: .; D gene: TRBD1; J gene: TRBJ2-5; V gene: TRBV28; CDR3 DNA: TGTGCCAGCAGACTACAGGGGGCAGAGACCCAGTACTTC; CDR3 protein: CASRLQGAETQYF
clone size: .; D gene: .; J gene: TRBJ2-3; V gene: TRBV6-5; CDR3 DNA: TGTGCCAGCAGCCTGGGGGCGGTCCCCACAGATACGCAGTATTTT; CDR3 protein: CASSLGAVPTDTQYF
clone size: .; D gene: TRBD2; J gene: TRBJ2-1; V gene: TRBV27; CDR3 DNA: TGTGCCAGCAGTTTATCCCCCATGACTAGCGGGCCTAGCTCCTACAATGAGCAGTTCTTC; CDR3 protein: CASSLSPMTSGPSSYNEQFF
clone size: .; D gene: .; J gene: TRBJ1-1; V gene: TRBV10-3; CDR3 DNA: TGTGCCATCAGCAACATTCAGGACACTGAAGCTTTCTTT; CDR3 protein: CAISNIQDTEAFF
clone size: .; D gene: TRBD1; J gene: TRBJ1-6; V gene: TRBV9; CDR3 DNA: TGTGCCAGCAGCATCGGGACAGGGAATTCACCCCTCCACTTT; CDR3 protein: CASSIGTGNSPLHF
clone size: once; D gene: .; J gene: TRBJ2-5; V gene: TRBV5-1; CDR3 DNA: TGCACCAGCAGCTTGGGTTGGGTGGAAGAGGAGACCCAGTACTTC; CDR3 protein: CTSSLGWVEEETQYF
clone size: once; D gene: .; J gene: TRBJ2-3; V gene: TRBV29-1; CDR3 DNA: TGCAGCGTTGAAGGCCTAGGGGGGAGTAAGACAGATACGCAGTATTTT; CDR3 protein: CSVEGLGGSKTDTQYF
clone size: .; D gene: .; J gene: TRBJ2-7; V gene: TRBV4-1; CDR3 DNA: TGCGCCAGCAGCCAAGCCGATCTAGCCACCTACGAGCAGTACTTC; CDR3 protein: CASSQADLATYEQYF
clone size: .; D gene: .; J gene: TRBJ2-3; V gene: TRBV29-1; CDR3 DNA: TGCAGCGCACCGGGACCCAGCACAGATACGCAGTATTTT; CDR3 protein: CSAPGPSTDTQYF
clone size: .; D gene: TRBD1; J gene: TRBJ1-1; V gene: TRBV11-2; CDR3 DNA: TGTGCCAGCAGCCCACGACAGGGGGCTGTCACTGAAGCTTTCTTT; CDR3 protein: CASSPRQGAVTEAFF